One sample yielded the 14 T cell receptor beta chains listed below, sequenced in a study of OX40 agonist ivuxolimab in advanced cancers. Sequencing was performed with immunoSEQ multiplex PCR; in TCRdb, only in-frame clones are kept and a portion is missing. This table has approximately 61,000 clones, about nine tenths appearing once. Sample: CD4+ or CD8+ T cells sorted from blood, taken in a trial of the OX40 agonist ivuxolimab. The receptors here all came from an adult with an advanced solid tumor such as melanoma, head and neck, liver or kidney cancer.

The J gene is TRBJ2-2, the V gene TRBV19, with TRBD1 as a possible D gene (6 bases). CDR3 length equals 15 residues. V lost 3 bases to trimming and J lost 4 bases, with 12 bases between them. Germline CDR1 reads LNHDA; CDR2 reads SQIVND (reference sequence). Written as DNA, the CDR3 is TGTGCCAGTAGTATGACAGGTGGGAGCACCGGGGAGCTGTTTTTT. Amino acid sequence: CASSMTGGSTGELFF.

This sequence joins TRBV18 and TRBJ2-7; 8 bases agree with TRBD1. The length of the CDR3 is 15 residues. CDR1 and CDR2 (germline): KGHSH, LQKENI. Trimming removed 3 bases from V and 5 bases from J; junction bases left unmatched: 9. The DNA for the CDR3 is TGTGCCAGCTCACCCAAGGGAACAGGGGGAGACGAGCAGTACTTC. Translated: CASSPKGTGGDEQYF.

The genes are TRBV29-1 and TRBJ1-5, with D perhaps TRBD1 (6 bases). CDR3 length: 13 amino acids. Per the germline V gene, CDR1 is SQVTM and CDR2 is ANQGSEA. Between the trimmed V and J ends, which lost 7 bases and 6 bases, there was a span of 16 bases. This chain's CDR3 is CSAQEGGGQPQHF. The CDR3 DNA sequence: TGCAGCGCCCAAGAGGGGGGGGGTCAGCCCCAGCATTTT.

The chain joins TRBV6-1 to TRBJ2-3; D is uncertain. The CDR3 consists of 12 residues. CDR1 and CDR2 (germline): MNHNS, SASEGT. Trimming cost V 10 bases and J 2 bases, with 10 bases left between them. The CDR3 region is CATKTPTDTQYF. In nucleotides, the CDR3 is TGTGCCACCAAGACGCCCACAGATACGCAGTATTTT.

The chain has TRBV6-1 and TRBJ1-4, with D tentatively TRBD1 (6 bases). Per the germline V gene, CDR1 is MNHNS and CDR2 is SASEGT. Trimming took 6 bases from V and 8 from J, leaving 13 bases between them. The CDR3 runs to 13 residues. Written as DNA, the CDR3 is TGTGCCAGCAGCCGGGACAAAGACGAAAAACTGTTTTTT. Translated: CASSRDKDEKLFF.

V is TRBV5-4 and J is TRBJ1-2, with 8 bases aligning to TRBD1. The CDR3 totals 15 residues. In germline, CDR1 is SGHNT, CDR2 YYREEE (reference sequence). V shed 0 bases, J shed 3 bases, and the junction held 4 bases outside the gene matches. The CDR3 sequence: CASSLGTGRYYGYTF. The CDR3 DNA reads as TGTGCCAGCAGCTTGGGGACAGGGCGTTACTATGGCTACACCTTC.

V gene TRBV5-5 combines with J gene TRBJ2-5, with D possibly TRBD2 on 5 matching bases. Trimming removed 2 bases from V and 0 bases from J, with 5 bases in between. This CDR3 region has 13 residues. Germline V gene data show CDR1 as SGHKS and CDR2 as YYEKEE (reference sequence). The CDR3 bases are TGTGCCAGCAGCTTCGGGAACCAAGAGACCCAGTACTTC. Protein: CASSFGNQETQYF.

The rearrangement joins TRBV6-6 to TRBJ1-1; 7 positions match TRBD1. CDR3 size: 14 residues. Germline trimming cut 0 bases from V and 4 bases from J; bases unmatched to any gene: 2. Germline V CDR1 and CDR2: MNHNY, SVGAGI (reference sequence). CDR3 residues: CASSYSWTGTEAFF. For the CDR3, the DNA is TGTGCCAGCAGTTACTCGTGGACAGGCACTGAAGCTTTCTTT.

The chain employs TRBV2 and TRBJ2-7, with 8 bases matching TRBD2. Per germline, CDR1 SNHLY and CDR2 FYNNEI. The CDR3 extends over 16 amino acids. The V gene end was trimmed by 10 bases and the J gene end by 2 bases; junction bases not matched to a gene: 16. The CDR3, as DNA: TGTGCCACTGAGAGCGGGGCGGGGGGCCAAACCTACGAGCAGTACTTC. Translated, it gives CATESGAGGQTYEQYF.

This clone was found a few times. This chain joins TRBV28 and TRBJ1-1; D unresolved. This CDR3 has 12 amino acids. Germline CDR1 MDHEN, CDR2 SYDVKM. The V gene lost 4 bases and the J gene lost 1 base, with 4 bases spanning the gap. The CDR3 DNA is TGTGCCAGCAGTTCGACGAACACTGAAGCTTTCTTT. The encoded protein is CASSSTNTEAFF.

As regards this clone: Other nucleotide sequences from this sample produce the same CDR3. V is TRBV30 and J is TRBJ2-3; 7 bases agree with TRBD2. The CDR3 is 15 residues long. V was clipped by 3 bases and J by 0 bases; unmatched bases: 6. The V gene's germline CDR1 is GTSNPN and CDR2 SVGIG (reference sequence). The CDR3 is CAWRADSGSTDTQYF. In DNA form, the CDR3 reads TGTGCCTGGAGGGCGGATAGCGGGAGCACAGATACGCAGTATTTT.

CDR3 loop: CASSPTGVTDTQYF. CDR3 bases: TGCGCCAGCAGCCCGACAGGGGTCACAGATACGCAGTATTTT. The chain recombines TRBV5-1 with TRBJ2-3; 8 bases line up with TRBD1. V shed 4 bases and J 2 bases; nucleotides not matched to a gene: 3. From germline, CDR1 is SGHRS and CDR2 YFSETQ. This CDR3 has 14 amino acids.

V usage is TRBV11-2 and J usage is TRBJ2-7; no definite D call. The length of the CDR3 is 15 residues. The V gene lost 5 bases and the J gene lost 3 bases, with 17 bases spanning the gap. Germline assignment: CDR1 SGHAT and CDR2 FQNNGV. The CDR3 is CASSPAGTLYYEQYF. The DNA of the CDR3 is TGTGCCAGCAGCCCTGCAGGTACCCTCTACTACGAGCAGTACTTC.

The chain links TRBV7-2 to TRBJ2-7; 9 bases agree with TRBD2. The CDR3 has 16 residues. The junction had 10 bases not matched to a gene; V was cut back by 3 bases and J by 4 bases. CDR1 is SGHTA and CDR2 is FQGNSA in the germline V gene. CDR3 nucleotide sequence: TGTGCCAGCAGCTTGGTCGCGGCGGGGGGGACTTACGAGCAGTACTTC. Its protein product is CASSLVAAGGTYEQYF.